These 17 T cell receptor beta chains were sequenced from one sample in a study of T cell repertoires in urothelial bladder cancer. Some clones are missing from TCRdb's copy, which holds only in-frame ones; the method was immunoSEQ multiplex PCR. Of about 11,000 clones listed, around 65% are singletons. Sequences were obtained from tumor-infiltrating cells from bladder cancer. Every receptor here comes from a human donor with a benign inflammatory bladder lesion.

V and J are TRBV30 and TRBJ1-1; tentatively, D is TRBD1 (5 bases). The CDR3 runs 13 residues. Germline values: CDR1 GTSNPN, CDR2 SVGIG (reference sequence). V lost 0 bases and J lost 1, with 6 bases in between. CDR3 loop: CAWSVDRNTEAFF. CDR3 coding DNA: TGTGCCTGGAGTGTCGACAGGAACACTGAAGCTTTCTTT.

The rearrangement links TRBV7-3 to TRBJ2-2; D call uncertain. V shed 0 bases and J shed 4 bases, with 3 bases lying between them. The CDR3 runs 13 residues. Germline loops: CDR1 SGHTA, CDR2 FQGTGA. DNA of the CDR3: TGTGCCAGCAGCTTAACTAGCACCGGGGAGCTGTTTTTT. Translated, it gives CASSLTSTGELFF.

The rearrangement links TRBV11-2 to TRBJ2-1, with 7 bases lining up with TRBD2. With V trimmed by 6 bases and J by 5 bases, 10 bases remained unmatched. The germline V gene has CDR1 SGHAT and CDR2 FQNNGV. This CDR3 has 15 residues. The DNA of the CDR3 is TGTGCCAGCAGTTATCAAGCGGGGAGACACAATGAGCAGTTCTTC. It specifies CASSYQAGRHNEQFF.

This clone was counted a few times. This CDR3 reads CASSPGSDRSIGEQYF. The CDR3 nucleotides read TGTGCCAGCAGCCCGGGGAGTGACAGGAGTATAGGGGAGCAGTACTTC. The J gene is TRBJ2-7, the V gene TRBV6-6; tentatively, D is TRBD1 (6 bases). V lost 6 bases, J lost 7 bases, and 25 bases lay in between. Germline V CDR1 and CDR2: MNHNY, SVGAGI (reference sequence). The CDR3 consists of 16 residues.

The CDR3 sequence is CASSERPGEEYGYTF. CDR3 DNA sequence: TGTGCCAGCAGTGAACGCCCAGGGGAGGAGTATGGCTACACCTTC. This rearrangement joins TRBV6-1 to TRBJ1-2, with a weak D call TRBD1 (6 bases). CDR1 and CDR2 from the germline V gene are MNHNS and SASEGT. This CDR3 has 15 residues. V gave up 2 bases and J gave up 5 bases, with 15 bases separating them.

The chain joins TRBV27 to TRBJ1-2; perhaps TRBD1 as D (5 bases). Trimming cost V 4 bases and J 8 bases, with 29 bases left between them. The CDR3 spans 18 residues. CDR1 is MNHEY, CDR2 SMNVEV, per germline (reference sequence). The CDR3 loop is CASSSPLGLGPPGPGYTF. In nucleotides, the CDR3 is TGTGCCAGCAGTTCCCCCCTAGGCCTTGGTCCCCCAGGGCCCGGCTACACCTTC.

Here the CDR3 DNA reads TGTGCCTGGAGTGAAGTCAGGGGGAAGAATGAAAAACTGTTTTTT. It is translated as CAWSEVRGKNEKLFF. This chain uses TRBV30 with TRBJ1-4, with TRBD1 matching over 7 bases. CDR1 and CDR2 from the germline V gene are GTSNPN and SVGIG (reference sequence). The CDR3 spans 15 residues. J lost 5 bases, V lost 1 base, and 7 bases had no gene match.

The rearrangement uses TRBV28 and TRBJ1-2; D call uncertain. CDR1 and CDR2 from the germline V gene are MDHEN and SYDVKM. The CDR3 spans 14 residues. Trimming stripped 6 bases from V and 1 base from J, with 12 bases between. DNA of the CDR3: TGTGCCAGCAGCTCGGTGAGACTTAACTATGGCTACACCTTC. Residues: CASSSVRLNYGYTF.

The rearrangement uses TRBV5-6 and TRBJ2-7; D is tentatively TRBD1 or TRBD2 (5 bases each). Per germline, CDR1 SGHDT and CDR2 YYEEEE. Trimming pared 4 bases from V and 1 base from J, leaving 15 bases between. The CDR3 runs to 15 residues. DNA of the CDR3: TGTGCCAGCAGCGCTACGGGACCGGGGTCCTACGAGCAGTACTTC. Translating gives CASSATGPGSYEQYF.

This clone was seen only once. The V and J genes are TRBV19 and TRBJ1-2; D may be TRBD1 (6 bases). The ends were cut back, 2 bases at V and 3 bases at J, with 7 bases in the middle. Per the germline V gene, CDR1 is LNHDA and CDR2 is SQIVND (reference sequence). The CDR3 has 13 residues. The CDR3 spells CASSITGYYGYTF. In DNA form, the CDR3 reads TGTGCCAGTAGTATAACAGGGTACTATGGCTACACCTTC. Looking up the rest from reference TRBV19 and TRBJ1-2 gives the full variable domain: DGGITQSPKYLFRKEGQNVTLSCEQNLNHDAMYWYRQDPGQGLRLIYYSQIVNDFQKGDIAEGYSVSREKKESFPLTVTSAQKNPTAFYLCASSITGYYGYTFGSGTRLTVV.

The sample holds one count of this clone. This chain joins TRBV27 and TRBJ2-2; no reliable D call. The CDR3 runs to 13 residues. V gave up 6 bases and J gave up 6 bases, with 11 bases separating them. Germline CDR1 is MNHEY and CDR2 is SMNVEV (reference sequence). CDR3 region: CASSHRRAGELFF. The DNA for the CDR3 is TGTGCCAGCAGCCACCGACGGGCCGGGGAGCTGTTTTTT.

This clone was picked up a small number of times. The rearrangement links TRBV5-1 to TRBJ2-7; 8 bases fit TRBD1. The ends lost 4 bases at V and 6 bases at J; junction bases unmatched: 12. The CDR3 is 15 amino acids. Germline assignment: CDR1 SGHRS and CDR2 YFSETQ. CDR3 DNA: TGCGCCAGCAGCACGTCCGGGACAGGAGGAGGCGAGCAGTACTTC. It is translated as CASSTSGTGGGEQYF.

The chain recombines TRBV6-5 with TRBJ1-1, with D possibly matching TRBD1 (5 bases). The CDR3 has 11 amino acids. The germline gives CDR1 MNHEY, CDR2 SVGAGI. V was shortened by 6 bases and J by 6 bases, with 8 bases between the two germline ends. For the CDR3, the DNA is TGTGCCAGCAGGAGGGGAGCTGAAGCTTTCTTT. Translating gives CASRRGAEAFF.

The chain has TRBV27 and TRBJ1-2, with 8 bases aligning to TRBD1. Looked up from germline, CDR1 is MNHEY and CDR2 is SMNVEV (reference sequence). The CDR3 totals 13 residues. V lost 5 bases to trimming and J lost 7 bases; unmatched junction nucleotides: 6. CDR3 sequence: CASSNRGYGGYTF. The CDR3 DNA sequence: TGTGCCAGCAGTAACAGGGGGTATGGTGGCTACACCTTC.

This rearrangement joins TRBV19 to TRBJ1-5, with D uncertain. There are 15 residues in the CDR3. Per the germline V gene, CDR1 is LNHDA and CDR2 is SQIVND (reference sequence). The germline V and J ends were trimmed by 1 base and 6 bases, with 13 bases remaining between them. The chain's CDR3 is CASSIGGTAGQPQHF. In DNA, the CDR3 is TGTGCCAGTAGTATAGGGGGAACCGCCGGTCAGCCCCAGCATTTT.

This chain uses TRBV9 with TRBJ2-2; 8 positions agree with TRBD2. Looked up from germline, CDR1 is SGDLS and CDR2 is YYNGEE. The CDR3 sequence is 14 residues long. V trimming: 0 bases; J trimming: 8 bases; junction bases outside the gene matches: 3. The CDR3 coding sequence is TGTGCCAGCAGCGTAGCCAGCGGGGGTGGGGAGCTGTTTTTT. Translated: CASSVASGGGELFF.

The CDR3 is CASSPDSYNEQFF. CDR3 coding DNA: TGTGCCAGCAGCCCCGACAGCTACAATGAGCAGTTCTTC. The chain couples TRBV6-6 to TRBJ2-1, with D maybe TRBD1 (5 bases). The CDR3 is 13 residues long. Germline assignment: CDR1 MNHNY and CDR2 SVGAGI (reference sequence). Trimming stripped 6 bases from V and 3 bases from J, with 9 bases between.